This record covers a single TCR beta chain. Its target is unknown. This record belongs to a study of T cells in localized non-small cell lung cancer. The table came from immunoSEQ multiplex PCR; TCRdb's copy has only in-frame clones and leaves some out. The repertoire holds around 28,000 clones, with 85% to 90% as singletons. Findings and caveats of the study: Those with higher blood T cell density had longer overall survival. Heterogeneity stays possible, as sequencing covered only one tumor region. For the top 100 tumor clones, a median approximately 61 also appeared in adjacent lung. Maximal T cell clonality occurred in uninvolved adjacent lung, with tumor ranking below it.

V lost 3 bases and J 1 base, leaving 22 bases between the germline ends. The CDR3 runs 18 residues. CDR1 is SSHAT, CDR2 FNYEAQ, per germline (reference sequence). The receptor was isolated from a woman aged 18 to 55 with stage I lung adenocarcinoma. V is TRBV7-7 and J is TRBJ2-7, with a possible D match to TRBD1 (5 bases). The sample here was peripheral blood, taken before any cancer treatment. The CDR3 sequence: CASSLRAAMDNRSYEQYF. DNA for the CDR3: TGTGCCAGCAGCTTGCGTGCAGCGATGGACAACCGTTCCTACGAGCAGTACTTC.